The clone carrying this T cell receptor (beta chain) is labeled medium-sized. Its antigen is not identified. With 10-nucleotide random UMIs included, cDNA was synthesized by 5'RACE. TCRdb analysed the 5' RACE reads with MiXCR anew, one entry per CDR3 protein. Of roughly 62,000 distinct CDR3 sequences in the sample, approximately 10% were seen once. With 6 bases removed from V and 1 base from J, the gap between germline ends came to 28 bases. The CDR3 contains 19 residues. Germline V CDR1 and CDR2: SGHRS, YFSETQ. This sample stems from a study of neurological immune-mediated disorders. General study findings and limits: CDR3 amino acid sequences of expanded clones were not shared across subjects, a result suggesting private repertoires in all groups.

Volunteers from a blood bank in Maryland, USA, constituted the healthy controls. Sequencing input: PBMCs. This receptor was obtained from a man between 60 and 75 years old in good health. The V gene is TRBV5-1, the J gene TRBJ1-2; D unresolved. The CDR3 spells CASTPRESSKPNLNYGYTF. The CDR3 DNA sequence: TGCGCCAGCACCCCGCGAGAGAGTTCGAAACCCAACCTTAACTATGGCTACACCTTC.